This section outlines one T cell receptor beta chain sequence together with its context. This clone appeared many times. Its cognate antigen has yet to be identified. Nothing much larger sits one base from this clone, and base qualities are not available. The data are from a study of metastatic and nonmetastatic thyroid tumors (dated by TCRdb to 2019 to 2021). For the wider study: Repertoires from peripheral blood and from tumor or nodule tissue samples of malignant and benign thyroid patients were compared. The paper's findings and limits, for the study overall: In both blood and tumor samples, malignant tumors were reported to have significantly higher TCR beta diversity than benign nodules.

Before undergoing thyroid surgery, none of the patients had been given any kind of treatment. Using T-cell receptor beta sequencing, the researchers looked back retrospectively at clinical samples from patients, gathered between about 2012 and 2018. The library was produced with PCR. Sequenced using an Illumina HiSeq 4000. High-throughput sequencing was used to profile the TCR beta-chain CDR3 region of every patient. Processing in the source paper ran as follows. Drawing on CDR3 differences between clinicopathological groups, the researchers built a classifier meant to tell apart patients with distant-metastatic papillary thyroid cancer. The Shannon index was used to assess repertoire diversity, and the Morisita-Horn index was used to assess tumor-blood repertoire similarity. In TCRdb, the public reads were trimmed at Q25 with fastp and aligned with MiXCR, with productive beta chains retained. The V and J calls shown here were made by TCRdb, not taken from the authors' results. Within this sample are some 40,000 clones, with 20% to 25% of them counted one time only. The top ten constitute approximately 14% of the sample.

The source is a female donor with papillary thyroid cancer or a benign thyroid nodule (not recorded which). Some clones in this sample may be carry-over from other donors' samples. Material: tumor tissue.

CDR3 protein: CAWSLWSGDWGNIQYF. The sequence in DNA is TGTGCCTGGAGTTTGTGGTCAGGGGATTGGGGAAACATTCAGTACTTC. The V and J segments used are TRBV30 and TRBJ2-4; TRBD1 is a possible D gene, resting on 6 matching bases. A distance of 20 bases separates the germline ends of V and J, which lose 2 bases and 6 bases respectively. The CDR3 runs 16 residues from the cysteine to the phenylalanine. Kept here is only the CDR3 DNA, which spans 48 bases and is read in frame from base 1. The germline V gene (reference sequence) gives CDR1 as GTSNPN and CDR2 as SVGIG. Reference TRBV30 and TRBJ2-4 proteins supply the regions before and after the CDR3; the full variable domain is: SQTIHQWPATLVQPVGSPLSLECTVEGTSNPNLYWYRQAAGRGLQLLFYSVGIGQISSEVPQNLSASRPQDRQFILSSKKLLLSDSGFYLCAWSLWSGDWGNIQYFGAGTRLSVL.